Below, one T cell receptor beta chain is given with its context. This record belongs to a study of human T cells and chemical hapten exposure. Unique molecular identifiers were attached to individual cDNA molecules during library preparation. TCRdb called the 5' RACE reads again in MiXCR, with one record for every CDR3 protein. The sample has about 110,000 distinct CDR3 sequences, around 20% seen once. Unfractionated whole blood yielded total RNA. The CDR3 is 18 residues long. Germline-derived CDR1 and CDR2 are KGHDR and SFDVKD. The ends were cut back, 7 bases at V and 6 bases at J, with 27 bases in the middle.

The gene calls are TRBV24-1 and TRBJ2-1, with D perhaps TRBD2 (5 bases). The source of this sequence is a human donor in good health. The CDR3 here is CATSDGIAGPLLGNEQFF. CDR3 in DNA: TGTGCCACCAGCGATGGGATCGCGGGTCCCCTTTTAGGCAATGAGCAGTTCTTC.